Each of the 8 T cell receptor beta chains below was sequenced from the same sample in a study of T cell changes during pregnancy in multiple sclerosis. TCRdb keeps only in-frame clones here, not all; method: immunoSEQ multiplex PCR. Here the sample spans roughly 48,000 clones, over 80% being singletons. Material: CD4+ T cells from peripheral blood mononuclear cells, obtained in the second trimester of pregnancy. The receptors were sampled from a female donor in good health, enrolled as a control in a pregnancy study.

The V and J genes are TRBV19 and TRBJ2-7; 7 bases are shared with TRBD2. Trimming cost V 1 base and J 2 bases; bases outside gene matches: 5. This CDR3 has 15 residues. Germline lookup yields CDR1 LNHDA and CDR2 SQIVND (reference sequence). CDR3 sequence (DNA): TGTGCCAGTAGTATAGTGGCGGGAGATACCTACGAGCAGTACTTC. It specifies CASSIVAGDTYEQYF. Looking up the rest from reference TRBV19 and TRBJ2-7 gives the full variable domain: DGGITQSPKYLFRKEGQNVTLSCEQNLNHDAMYWYRQDPGQGLRLIYYSQIVNDFQKGDIAEGYSVSREKKESFPLTVTSAQKNPTAFYLCASSIVAGDTYEQYFGPGTRLTVT.

The CDR3 reads CASSLGNSGRPGEQFF. Here the CDR3 DNA reads TGTGCCAGCAGCTTAGGGAATAGCGGGAGGCCGGGTGAGCAGTTCTTC. J is TRBJ2-1 and V is TRBV11-2, with 10 bases that match TRBD2. V was clipped by 1 base and J by 9 bases; unmatched bases: 9. The CDR3 runs 16 residues. Germline lookup yields CDR1 SGHAT and CDR2 FQNNGV.

V gene TRBV28 combines with J gene TRBJ2-2; TRBD1 matches 10 bases. Trimming removed 5 bases from V and 4 bases from J; junction bases left unmatched: 7. The CDR3 is made up of 16 amino acids. The V gene's germline CDR1 is MDHEN and CDR2 SYDVKM. The CDR3: CASSPGTGVSTGELFF. Here the CDR3 DNA reads TGTGCCAGCAGTCCGGGGACAGGGGTGAGCACCGGGGAGCTGTTTTTT.

The chain uses TRBV5-4 and TRBJ1-3; 12 positions match TRBD1. CDR1 and CDR2 from the germline V gene are SGHNT and YYREEE (reference sequence). CDR3 length: 16 amino acids. The ends lost 2 bases at V and 4 bases at J; junction bases unmatched: 4. CDR3 sequence: CASSFPGTGGGNTIYF. CDR3 bases: TGTGCCAGCAGCTTTCCCGGGACAGGGGGCGGAAACACCATATATTTT.

This clone has a single count. V gene TRBV10-3 combines with J gene TRBJ2-6, with 10 bases aligning to TRBD1. Germline values: CDR1 ENHRY, CDR2 SYGVKD. The CDR3 totals 17 residues. With V trimmed by 5 bases and J by 0 bases, 4 bases remained unmatched. The CDR3 DNA sequence: TGTGCCATCAGTACCGGGACAGGGGCCTCTGGGGCCAACGTCCTGACTTTC. Protein: CAISTGTGASGANVLTF.

CDR3 DNA sequence: TGTGCCAGCAAACTAGCCGGGACAGGCTCCTACGAGCAGTACTTC. Protein product: CASKLAGTGSYEQYF. This sequence joins TRBV28 and TRBJ2-7; TRBD1 aligns across 8 bases. Losses at the gene ends were 7 bases for V and 0 bases for J; bases not matched to a gene: 8. Germline V lookup: CDR1 MDHEN, CDR2 SYDVKM. The CDR3 extends over 15 amino acids.

The V call is TRBV2, the J call TRBJ1-2; TRBD1 might be the D (6 bases). This CDR3 has 13 residues. CDR1 is SNHLY and CDR2 is FYNNEI in the germline V gene. V dropped 6 bases and J dropped 2 bases, with 10 bases sitting between them. CDR3 in DNA: TGTGCCAGCAGCCCCGGGACAAACTATGGCTACACCTTC. Its protein product is CASSPGTNYGYTF.

V gene TRBV5-1 combines with J gene TRBJ2-1; 16 bases are shared with TRBD2. Germline V gives CDR1 SGHRS, CDR2 YFSETQ. The CDR3 has 18 residues. Trimming at V came to 4 bases and at J to 2 bases, leaving 6 bases not matched to a gene. CDR3 sequence: CASSSGTSGGAAYNEQFF. The DNA of the CDR3 is TGCGCCAGCAGCAGCGGGACTAGCGGGGGGGCCGCCTACAATGAGCAGTTCTTC. Based on the CDR3 plus reference TRBV5-1 and TRBJ2-1, the full variable domain is KAGVTQTPRYLIKTRGQQVTLSCSPISGHRSVSWYQQTPGQGLQFLFEYFSETQRNKGNFPGRFSGRQFSNSRSEMNVSTLELGDSALYLCASSSGTSGGAAYNEQFFGPGTRLTVL.